This TCR beta chain was captured in a study of regulatory T cells in long-lasting Graves disease (dated by TCRdb to the early 2020s). With respect to the entire study: Antithyroid drugs had been taken for less than 3 months by newly diagnosed Graves' disease patients. A total of roughly 35 samples underwent TCR sequencing: around 13 from persistent and approximately 20 from newly diagnosed Graves' disease patients. Patients with persistent Graves' disease were compared with patients with newly diagnosed Graves' disease using TCR sequencing and RNA sequencing of peripheral blood. The study was registered as a clinical trial and conducted in China.

The library was generated by multiplex PCR. The data were produced on an Illumina HiSeq 4000. TCR beta libraries were built with iRepertoire HTBI primers and Arm-PCR amplification of CDR3 regions. Before sequencing, the PCR products went through gel purification. Per the original workflow: Gene usage analysis of CDR3 amino acid clonotypes used the 62 TRBV and fewer than 15 TRBJ segments found across samples. COPE and FqMerger were used to merge the filtered high-quality paired reads into contigs. Contigs were aligned with BLAST to IMGT TRBV, TRBD and TRBJ reference genes, and CDR3 was defined per IMGT. Highly expanded clones were defined as clonotypes with a frequency above 0.1%. Repertoire diversity was measured by Shannon entropy, and V-J evenness by the Gini coefficient. Public clonotypes were defined as clonotypes shared by more than one individual. In TCRdb, the public reads were trimmed at Q25 with fastp and aligned with MiXCR, with productive beta chains retained. Merged by CDR3 protein, the rows form single entries marked with the most common genes and DNA. What appears here as the V and J calls and clone size reflects TCRdb's work, not the paper's. This sample holds a few hundred thousand distinct CDR3 sequences; about 15% were observed only once. In total, the top ten clones hold over 7.5% of the sample.

What the research found in general, with its limitations: The small sample size was acknowledged by the authors as a limitation that may reduce accuracy. TRBV28, TRBJ1-2 and TRBJ2-5 were preferentially used in persistent disease, while TRBV20-1 and TRBJ2-1 were favored in newly diagnosed disease. Compared with newly diagnosed patients, persistent Graves' disease patients had lower TCR Shannon entropy and fewer highly expanded clones, which suggests clonal expansion. Peripheral blood alone was examined, since thyroid tissue, which constituted the primary lesion, could not be accessed. Persistent patients shared more public clonotypes among themselves (under 3,000) than newly diagnosed patients did (more than 950). Sequencing and analysis were restricted to the TCR beta chain.

This clonotype was seen many times. This receptor's antigen is unknown. No base quality values were provided; no much bigger clone lies one nucleotide off. The sample's time point label, decoded: newly diagnosed GD, antithyroid drugs for less than 3 months. For both TCR sequencing and RNA sequencing, RNA was extracted from PBMCs in TRIzol. The diagnosis of Graves' disease was made according to American Thyroid Association guidelines. Patients for the study were recruited at an endocrinology department in Xi'an, China. Each patient gave 7.5 to 10 milliliters of peripheral blood, collected in an EDTA anticoagulant tube. Ficoll Paque Plus density gradient separation was used to isolate PBMCs, and no further T cell sorting was done. An Agilent 2100 Bioanalyzer and agarose gel were used to check RNA quality, and a NanoDrop 2000 was used to measure RNA concentration. Relative to germline, V is missing 5 bases and J is missing 4 bases, with 8 bases of the junction outside any gene match. The germline V gene (reference sequence) sets CDR1 to DFQATT and CDR2 to SNEGSKA. Inclusive of the bounding cysteine and phenylalanine, the CDR3 is 14 residues long. Only the CDR3 region is kept as DNA, spanning 42 bases read in frame from base 1.

The data were also submitted as part of a second study, on T cells in Graves' hyperthyroidism and ophthalmopathy. According to the second study: A patient counted as having stable Graves' hyperthyroidism if no progression to ophthalmopathy occurred over 18 months of follow-up. Hyperthyroidism patients were newly diagnosed, with disease duration under 2 months, and aged 18 to 65 years. The study excluded patients with uncontrolled infections, other autoimmune diseases, pregnancy or lactation. Diagnoses relied on clinical symptoms, serum thyroxine and TRAb, thyroid ultrasound and orbital computed tomography. The TCR CDR3 was subjected to a first round of RT-PCR using the HTBI primer set and the Qiagen OneStep RT-PCR kit. Most expanded thyroid clonotypes (frequency above 0.001) were also detected in blood, a finding suggesting that blood repertoires may reflect thyroid immune responses. A model built on a 13 V-J signature distinguished ophthalmopathy from stable hyperthyroidism, reaching about 89% sensitivity and 81.08% specificity in cross-validation and 80%/75% in testing. In validation, the model predicted progression to ophthalmopathy with around 71% sensitivity and less than 75% specificity, a median of about six months before onset. To identify TCR V-J signatures that set the groups apart, the researchers used a discovery cohort of 90 to 100 patients, made up of roughly 45 with Graves' ophthalmopathy and 57 with stable Graves' hyperthyroidism. An independent validation cohort of around 19 hyperthyroidism patients and 17 patients who later progressed to ophthalmopathy tested prospective prediction of ophthalmopathy. For training and testing, the 80 to 100 patients in the discovery cohort were randomly divided in a 7:3 ratio. In several Graves' hyperthyroidism patients, the study also compared T-cell repertoires from thyroid tissue with T-cell repertoires from blood. Once sampling was done, hyperthyroidism patients were given methimazole at a starting dose of 30 mg daily, whereas ophthalmopathy patients were given high-dose intravenous methylprednisolone. The libraries were constructed in a second round of multiplex PCR and then size-selected and purified. Sequencing of the libraries was done on an Illumina HiSeq2000 using paired-end 100 bp reads. SOAPnuke was used to process the raw data, throwing out any read that contained adapters or uncalled bases, had a mean Phred below 15, or lacked an exact constant-primer or identifier match. COPE v1.2.5 was used to merge the high-quality paired reads, and each unique nucleotide sequence was defined as a clonotype. MiTCR v1.1 was used to align the clonotypes against IMGT TRBV, TRBD and TRBJ reference segments. The analysis included only V-J combinations with a frequency above 0.0001, which together covered 99% to 99.2% of the repertoires. The TCS score was defined as the ratio of F50 (clonal expansion) to E x V (chaos), calculated using BLOSUM62-based TCRdist between CDR3 peptides within each V-J. Welch's t-statistics and random forest reduced fewer than 600 V-J features to 10 to 15, which were used in a naive Bayes classifier (R e1071). No statistical method was used to fix the sample size in advance, and group allocation was not hidden from the investigators. The paper describes TCR Vbeta CDR3 sequencing of 120 to 150 peripheral blood samples, made up of 43 ophthalmopathy patients, some 80 hyperthyroidism patients and some 17 progressor patients.

This clonotype was obtained from a woman in her 40s with Graves disease. Donor details come from another sample of the same person, matched by shared clones. Sequenced material: peripheral blood mononuclear cells (PBMCs), taken at new diagnosis, from a patient treated with antithyroid drugs. The chain is assembled from TRBV20-1 and TRBJ2-5, with 9 central nucleotides matching TRBD2. The CDR3: CSADTHSGRETQYF. The bases are TGCAGTGCTGACACGCATAGCGGGAGAGAGACCCAGTACTTC.